Given below is one T cell receptor beta chain in context. The data originate from a study of CD8+CD57+ T cells in acquired aplastic anemia. V shed 0 bases and J shed 6 bases, with 9 bases lying between them. There are 14 residues in the CDR3. Germline lookup yields CDR1 SGDLS and CDR2 YYNGEE. Genomic DNA templated the TCR beta VDJ and CDR3 profiling. TCRdb fed the reads into MiXCR, producing one record per CDR3 protein. The sample lists around 200,000 distinct CDR3 sequences, approximately 49% seen once, with roughly 15% in the top ten. The sample taken for sequencing was sorted CD4+, CD8+, or CD8+CD57+ T cells (not recorded which) from PBMCs. The genes are TRBV9 and TRBJ1-4; weak D call: TRBD1 (5 bases). This TCR derives from a human donor in good health, serving as a control. The CDR3 loop reads CASSVAGGDEKLFF. The CDR3 DNA reads TGTGCCAGCAGCGTAGCGGGGGGGGATGAAAAACTGTTTTTT. The whole variable domain, remainder taken from reference TRBV9 and TRBJ1-4, is DSGVTQTPKHLITATGQRVTLRCSPRSGDLSVYWYQQSLDQGLQFLIQYYNGEERAKGNILERFSAQQFPDLHSELNLSSLELGDSALYFCASSVAGGDEKLFFGSGTQLSVL.